The entry below describes one TCR beta chain. No antigen is known for it. The sample comes from a study of regulatory T cells in long-lasting Graves disease. Across the whole study: Patients with new Graves' disease had used antithyroid drugs below 3 months. Broader study findings: In persistent patients, shared public clonotypes (more than 2,500) outnumbered those in new patients (around 1,000).

With 4 bases clipped from V and 3 bases from J, the junction kept 2 bases outside the gene matches. CDR1 and CDR2 (germline): SGHDT, YYEEEE. The CDR3 runs to 13 residues. Sample time point: newly diagnosed GD, antithyroid drugs for less than 3 months. PBMC RNA served as the TCR library source. Patient provenance is recorded as an endocrinology department in Xi'an, China. According to the study, TCR beta libraries were built with iRepertoire HTBI primers and CDR3-region Arm-PCR. Per the original methods: Spanning all samples, the identified segments comprised approximately 57 TRBV and about 13 TRBJ. From the multiplex PCR reads, TCRdb called clonotypes with MiXCR, one entry per CDR3 protein. The V and J calls, along with clone size, are taken from TCRdb and not from the paper's own processing. The sample holds approximately 310,000 distinct CDR3 sequences, under 20% seen once.

The sample was peripheral blood mononuclear cells (PBMCs), taken at new diagnosis, from a patient treated with antithyroid drugs. J is TRBJ1-2 and V is TRBV5-6; TRBD1 matches 8 bases. The clonotype comes from a female donor with Graves disease. The CDR3 is CASSQGADYGYTF. The CDR3 nucleotides read TGTGCCAGCAGCCAGGGGGCGGACTATGGCTACACCTTC.